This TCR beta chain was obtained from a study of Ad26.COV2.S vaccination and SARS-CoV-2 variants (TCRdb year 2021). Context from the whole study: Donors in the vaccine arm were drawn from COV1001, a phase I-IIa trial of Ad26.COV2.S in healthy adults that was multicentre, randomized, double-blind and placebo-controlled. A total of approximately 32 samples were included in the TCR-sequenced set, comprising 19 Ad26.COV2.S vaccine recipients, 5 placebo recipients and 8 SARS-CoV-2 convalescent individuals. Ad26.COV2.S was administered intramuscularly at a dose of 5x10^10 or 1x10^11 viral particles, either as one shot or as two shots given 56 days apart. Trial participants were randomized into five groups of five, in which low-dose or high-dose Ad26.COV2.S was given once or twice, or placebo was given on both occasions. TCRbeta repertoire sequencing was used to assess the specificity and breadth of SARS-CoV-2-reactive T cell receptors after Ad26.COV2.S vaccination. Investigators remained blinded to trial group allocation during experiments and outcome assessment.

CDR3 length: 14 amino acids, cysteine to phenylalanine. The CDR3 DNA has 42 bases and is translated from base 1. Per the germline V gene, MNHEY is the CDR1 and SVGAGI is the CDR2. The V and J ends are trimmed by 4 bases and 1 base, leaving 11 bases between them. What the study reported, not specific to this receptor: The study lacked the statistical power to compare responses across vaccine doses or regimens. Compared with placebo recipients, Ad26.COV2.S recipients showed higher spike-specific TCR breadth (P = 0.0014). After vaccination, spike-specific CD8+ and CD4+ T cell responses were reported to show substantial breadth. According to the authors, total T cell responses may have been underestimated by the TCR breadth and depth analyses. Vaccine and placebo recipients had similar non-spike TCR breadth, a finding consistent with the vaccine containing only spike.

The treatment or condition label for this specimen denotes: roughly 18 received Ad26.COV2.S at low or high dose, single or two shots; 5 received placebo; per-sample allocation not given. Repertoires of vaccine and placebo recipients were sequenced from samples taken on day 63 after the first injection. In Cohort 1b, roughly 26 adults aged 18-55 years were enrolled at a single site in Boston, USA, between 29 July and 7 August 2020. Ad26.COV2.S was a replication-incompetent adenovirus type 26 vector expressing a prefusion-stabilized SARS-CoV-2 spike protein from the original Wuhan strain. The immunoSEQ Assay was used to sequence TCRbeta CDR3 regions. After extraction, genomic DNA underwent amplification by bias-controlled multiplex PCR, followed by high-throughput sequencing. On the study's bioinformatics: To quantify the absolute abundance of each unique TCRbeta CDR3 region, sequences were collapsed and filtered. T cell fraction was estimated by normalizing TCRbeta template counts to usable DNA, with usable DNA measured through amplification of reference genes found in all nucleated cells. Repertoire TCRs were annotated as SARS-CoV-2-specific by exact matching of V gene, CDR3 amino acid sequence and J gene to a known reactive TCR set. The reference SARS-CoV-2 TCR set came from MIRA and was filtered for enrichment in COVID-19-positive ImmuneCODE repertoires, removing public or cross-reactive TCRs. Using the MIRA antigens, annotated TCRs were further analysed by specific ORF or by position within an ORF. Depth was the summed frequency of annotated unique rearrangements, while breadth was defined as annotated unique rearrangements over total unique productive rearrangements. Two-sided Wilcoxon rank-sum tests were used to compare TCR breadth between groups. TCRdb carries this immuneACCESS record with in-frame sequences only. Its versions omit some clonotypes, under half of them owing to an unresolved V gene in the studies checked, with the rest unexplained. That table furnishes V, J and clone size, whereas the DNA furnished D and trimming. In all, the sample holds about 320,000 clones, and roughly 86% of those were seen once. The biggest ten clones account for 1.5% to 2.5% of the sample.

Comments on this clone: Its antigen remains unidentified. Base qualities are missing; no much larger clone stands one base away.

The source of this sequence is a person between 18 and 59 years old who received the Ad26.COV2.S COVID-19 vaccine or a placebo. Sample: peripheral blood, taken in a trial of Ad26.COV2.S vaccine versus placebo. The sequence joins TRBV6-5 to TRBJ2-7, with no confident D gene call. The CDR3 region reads CASSSVGRSYEQYF. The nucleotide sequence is TGTGCCAGCAGTTCTGTCGGGCGGTCCTACGAGCAGTACTTC.